This T cell receptor (beta chain) originates from a study of Graves' ophthalmopathy and Graves' hyperthyroidism. Overall study findings and caveats: Blood samples also showed most expanded thyroid clonotypes exceeding 0.001 frequency. A model built from 13 signatures distinguished ophthalmopathy from stable hyperthyroidism with approximately 90% sensitivity and approximately 80% specificity.

CDR3 regions of TCR beta were amplified from RNA transcripts. Second-round multiplex PCR followed a first-round RT-PCR using HTBI primers. TCRdb redid the calling of the multiplex PCR reads with MiXCR, one entry per CDR3 protein. The sample comprises hundreds of thousands of distinct CDR3 sequences, over 20% of which are singletons, and roughly 6.9% rests with the top ten. As concerns this clonotype: Antigen unknown.

Recruitment covered hyperthyroidism patients aged 18 to 65 whose new diagnosis was of under 2 months' duration. Germline loops: CDR1 MNHEY, CDR2 SVGEGT. There are 13 residues in the CDR3. The germline V and J ends were trimmed by 2 bases and 0 bases, with 4 bases remaining between them. The V call is TRBV6-2 or TRBV6-3, the J call TRBJ1-2; D is unresolved. The receptor comes from a young woman with stable Graves' hyperthyroidism. Some clones in this sample may be carry-over from other donors' samples. Material: peripheral blood. The CDR3: CASSYLANYGYTF. DNA of the CDR3: TGTGCCAGCAGTTACCTAGCTAACTATGGCTACACCTTC.